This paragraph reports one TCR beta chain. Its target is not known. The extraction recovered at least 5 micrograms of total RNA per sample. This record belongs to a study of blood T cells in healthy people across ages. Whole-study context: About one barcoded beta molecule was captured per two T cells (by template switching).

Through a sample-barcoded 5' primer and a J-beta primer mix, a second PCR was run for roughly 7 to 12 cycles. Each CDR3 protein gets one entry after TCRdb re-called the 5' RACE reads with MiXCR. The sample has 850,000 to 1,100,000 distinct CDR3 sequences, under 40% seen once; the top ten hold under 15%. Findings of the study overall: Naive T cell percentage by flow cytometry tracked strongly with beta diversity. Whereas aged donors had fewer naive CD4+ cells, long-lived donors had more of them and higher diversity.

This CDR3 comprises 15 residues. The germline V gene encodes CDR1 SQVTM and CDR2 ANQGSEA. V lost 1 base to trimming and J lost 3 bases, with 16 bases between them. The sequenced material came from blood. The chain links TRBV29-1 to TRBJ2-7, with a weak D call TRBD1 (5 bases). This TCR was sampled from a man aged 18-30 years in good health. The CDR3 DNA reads TGCAGCGTTGAAGGGGTCCAGGGCGAACTCTACGAGCAGTACTTC. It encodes CSVEGVQGELYEQYF.